One and the same sample provided the 30 T cell receptor beta chains below, sequenced in a study of cytomegalovirus exposure and HLA in healthy donors. Amplification used 60 Vbeta primers and 13 Jbeta primers. Sequencing used immunoSEQ multiplex PCR; TCRdb keeps in-frame clones, though not all of them. The data show fewer than 200,000 clones, around four fifths seen once. Sequenced: PBMCs. These receptors originate from a man aged 30 to 39 in good health and CMV-seronegative.

Concerning this clone itself: Other nucleotide sequences from this sample produce the same CDR3. V is TRBV19 and J is TRBJ1-1; 7 nucleotides agree with TRBD1. CDR3 length: 15 amino acids. V was clipped by 6 bases and J by 3 bases; unmatched bases: 10. CDR1 and CDR2 from the germline V gene are LNHDA and SQIVND (reference sequence). The CDR3 DNA reads TGTGCCAGTAGGGCCCGACAGGGTGCGGACACTGAAGCTTTCTTT. Its translation is CASRARQGADTEAFF.

The chain joins TRBV27 to TRBJ2-3, with TRBD1 as a possible D gene (5 bases). V was cut by 4 bases and J by 5 bases, with 7 bases left in between. This CDR3 has 12 amino acids. The V gene's germline CDR1 is MNHEY and CDR2 SMNVEV (reference sequence). CDR3 DNA: TGTGCCAGCAGTTCCACAGGAGATACGCAGTATTTT. It codes for CASSSTGDTQYF.

V usage is TRBV29-1 and J usage is TRBJ2-1; TRBD1 matches at 7 bases. V lost 1 base and J lost 4; bases outside the gene matches: 13. The CDR3 is 17 residues long. CDR1 is SQVTM and CDR2 is ANQGSEA in the germline V gene. The CDR3 nucleotides are TGCAGCGTTGAAGGGAGAGGGGGCGCAGGGTCATACAATGAGCAGTTCTTC. This gives the protein CSVEGRGGAGSYNEQFF.

V usage is TRBV6-1 and J usage is TRBJ2-5, with TRBD2 matching 8 bases. The germline V gene encodes CDR1 MNHNS and CDR2 SASEGT. The CDR3 is 14 residues long. J gave up 5 bases and V 4 bases, and 6 bases lay outside the gene matches. CDR3 nucleotide sequence: TGTGCCAGCAGTGCTACGGGGGGGCAGGAGACCCAGTACTTC. Its translation is CASSATGGQETQYF.

The genes are TRBV5-4 and TRBJ2-5; tentative D call: TRBD1 (6 bases). CDR1 and CDR2 from the germline V gene are SGHNT and YYREEE (reference sequence). V dropped 0 bases and J dropped 3 bases, with 12 bases sitting between them. This CDR3 region has 15 residues. The CDR3 reads CASSLDMGAEETQYF. The CDR3 DNA follows: TGTGCCAGCAGCTTGGATATGGGGGCGGAAGAGACCCAGTACTTC.

The chain recombines TRBV7-3 with TRBJ2-1; TRBD1 aligns across 11 bases. After removal of 3 bases from V and 9 bases from J, the junction contained 4 bases not matched to a gene. The germline V gene has CDR1 SGHTA and CDR2 FQGTGA. The CDR3 contains 14 residues. CDR3 nucleotides: TGTGCCAGCAGCTTCTCCGGGACAGGGGGTGAGCAGTTCTTC. It translates to CASSFSGTGGEQFF.

This chain connects TRBV15 to TRBJ1-4; 7 bases align to TRBD1. V lost 4 bases to trimming and J lost 4 bases; unmatched junction nucleotides: 21. Germline-derived CDR1 and CDR2 are LNHNV and YYDKDF (reference sequence). This CDR3 comprises 20 residues. The DNA of the CDR3 is TGTGCCACCAGCATAAGTAAGCTACAGGGGACGTCTGCTATTAATGAAAAACTGTTTTTT. This encodes CATSISKLQGTSAINEKLFF.

The J gene is TRBJ1-1, the V gene TRBV30; D might be TRBD1 (6 bases). The length of the CDR3 is 15 residues. Looked up from germline, CDR1 is GTSNPN and CDR2 is SVGIG (reference sequence). V lost 2 bases and J lost 0, with 13 bases in between. The CDR3 DNA reads TGTGCCTGGAGTAGGGGGGGCGTCCTGAACACTGAAGCTTTCTTT. Translated, it gives CAWSRGGVLNTEAFF. The entire variable domain, with the rest obtained from reference TRBV30 and TRBJ1-1, is as follows: SQTIHQWPATLVQPVGSPLSLECTVEGTSNPNLYWYRQAAGRGLQLLFYSVGIGQISSEVPQNLSASRPQDRQFILSSKKLLLSDSGFYLCAWSRGGVLNTEAFFGQGTRLTVV.

The chain joins TRBV27 to TRBJ2-1; 10 nucleotides align to TRBD1. This CDR3 contains 15 residues. Losses at the gene ends were 4 bases for V and 5 bases for J; bases not matched to a gene: 5. Germline CDR1 MNHEY, CDR2 SMNVEV (reference sequence). In nucleotides, the CDR3 is TGTGCCAGCAGTTACCGACAGGGGGCAAACAATGAGCAGTTCTTC. It specifies CASSYRQGANNEQFF.

The count of this clone is one. The J gene is TRBJ2-2, the V gene TRBV30, with D possibly TRBD2 on 7 matching bases. Germline CDR1 is GTSNPN and CDR2 is SVGIG (reference sequence). The V end lost 4 bases, the J end lost 4 bases, and 19 bases lay between the germline ends. This CDR3 spans 16 amino acids. CDR3 protein: CAWTRVGGRRTGELFF. The DNA for the CDR3 is TGTGCCTGGACCCGGGTCGGGGGGCGCCGCACCGGGGAGCTGTTTTTT.

The CDR3 sequence: CAWSSGVGPYEQYF. In nucleotides, the CDR3 is TGTGCCTGGAGTAGCGGGGTAGGCCCATACGAGCAGTACTTC. This chain connects TRBV30 to TRBJ2-7; 7 bases are shared with TRBD2. The trim removed 2 bases at V and 4 bases at J, leaving 8 bases unmatched. This CDR3 is 14 amino acids long. Germline assignment: CDR1 GTSNPN and CDR2 SVGIG (reference sequence).

This chain joins TRBV7-9 and TRBJ1-2; 7 nucleotides agree with TRBD1. CDR1 is SEHNR and CDR2 is FQNEAQ in the germline V gene (reference sequence). After removal of 4 bases from V and 2 bases from J, the junction contained 4 bases not matched to a gene. The CDR3 totals 14 residues. The CDR3 coding sequence is TGTGCCAGCAGCTCCGACAGGGAAAACTATGGCTACACCTTC. Translated: CASSSDRENYGYTF.

This clone is a singleton in its sample. This rearrangement joins TRBV7-2 to TRBJ2-7; tentatively, D is TRBD2 (7 bases). CDR1 and CDR2 (germline): SGHTA, FQGNSA. The CDR3 is 14 residues long. Trimming removed 5 bases at V and 3 bases at J, with 14 bases between. This chain's CDR3 is CASSKEGGGYEQYF. For the CDR3, the DNA is TGTGCCAGCAGCAAGGAGGGGGGGGGCTACGAGCAGTACTTC.

The rearrangement joins TRBV29-1 to TRBJ2-7, with a tentative D call TRBD1 (5 bases). Germline V gene lookup returns CDR1 SQVTM and CDR2 ANQGSEA. V lost 7 bases to trimming and J lost 3 bases, with 16 bases between them. The CDR3 runs to 13 residues. CDR3 bases: TGCAGCGCCCTGACAGACCACCTCTACGAGCAGTACTTC. This gives the protein CSALTDHLYEQYF.

This sequence joins TRBV28 and TRBJ2-7; D uncertain. Germline-derived CDR1 and CDR2 are MDHEN and SYDVKM. The CDR3 runs to 15 residues. The V gene lost 5 bases and the J gene lost 2 bases, with 16 bases spanning the gap. CDR3: CASSPPPGRPYEQYF. The CDR3 DNA follows: TGTGCCAGCAGTCCCCCCCCCGGCAGGCCCTACGAGCAGTACTTC.

This chain connects TRBV25-1 to TRBJ2-7; 8 positions match TRBD1. The CDR3 totals 14 residues. V was pared by 7 bases and J by 6 bases, with 11 bases of the junction left unmatched. Germline CDR1 reads MGHDK; CDR2 reads SYGVNS. This CDR3 is CASIPQGASVEQYF. The CDR3 DNA reads TGTGCCAGCATCCCCCAGGGGGCGAGTGTCGAGCAGTACTTC.

The rearrangement uses TRBV10-1 and TRBJ2-2; maybe TRBD2 (6 bases). This CDR3 has 13 residues. The ends were cut back, 6 bases at V and 4 bases at J, with 9 bases in the middle. CDR1 WNHNN and CDR2 SYGVQD come from the germline V gene (reference sequence). CDR3 nucleotides: TGCGCCAGCAGACCGGGACTCACCGGGGAGCTGTTTTTT. Protein: CASRPGLTGELFF.

The chain couples TRBV28 to TRBJ2-3; 12 bases agree with TRBD2. This CDR3 contains 16 residues. V trimming: 4 bases; J trimming: 6 bases; junction bases outside the gene matches: 8. Germline values: CDR1 MDHEN, CDR2 SYDVKM. The CDR3 DNA follows: TGTGCCAGCAGTTCGGGACTAGCGGGCCCTCGGGATACGCAGTATTTT. It encodes CASSSGLAGPRDTQYF.

This chain joins TRBV5-1 and TRBJ2-7; TRBD1 agrees at 11 bases. CDR3 length: 15 amino acids. Looked up from germline, CDR1 is SGHRS and CDR2 is YFSETQ. J was trimmed by 0 bases and V by 4 bases; bases with no gene match: 3. CDR3 nucleotide sequence: TGCGCCAGCAGCCCTGGGACAGGGGGCTCCTACGAGCAGTACTTC. Residues: CASSPGTGGSYEQYF.

CDR3 coding DNA: TGCGCCAGCAGTGATGGACTAGCGGGTCTCAATGAGCAGTTCTTC. Translated, it gives CASSDGLAGLNEQFF. The rearrangement links TRBV10-1 to TRBJ2-1; 11 nucleotides agree with TRBD2. This CDR3 has 15 residues. V shed 3 bases, J shed 6 bases, and the junction held 4 bases outside the gene matches. CDR1 is WNHNN, CDR2 SYGVQD, per germline (reference sequence).

The chain carries TRBV30 and TRBJ2-3; TRBD2 agrees at 10 bases. Germline-derived CDR1 and CDR2 are GTSNPN and SVGIG (reference sequence). The junction had 7 bases not matched to a gene; V was cut back by 4 bases and J by 6 bases. The CDR3 contains 14 residues. Here the CDR3 reads CAWTLAGAGDTQYF. The DNA of the CDR3 is TGTGCCTGGACCCTAGCGGGGGCAGGGGATACGCAGTATTTT.

The V and J genes are TRBV7-2 and TRBJ1-5; 9 bases are a match to TRBD1. V gave up 7 bases and J gave up 2 bases; unmatched junction bases: 6. CDR1 SGHTA and CDR2 FQGNSA come from the germline V gene. CDR3 size: 15 residues. In DNA, the CDR3 is TGTGCCAGCAATCAGGGACAGGGAGGCAATCAGCCCCAGCATTTT. Translation gives CASNQGQGGNQPQHF.

This clone was counted only a few times. The J gene is TRBJ2-7, the V gene TRBV4-3; unclear D gene. This CDR3 has 14 residues. Deletions cut 1 base from V and 0 bases from J, with 7 bases between. Germline assignment: CDR1 LGHNA and CDR2 YSLEER. Here the CDR3 DNA reads TGCGCCAGCAGCCAAGGTCTCGGCTCCTACGAGCAGTACTTC. Protein product: CASSQGLGSYEQYF.

Here the CDR3 DNA reads TGTGCCAGCAGTGAATATCAGGGCGGGAGGATCAGAGATACGCAGTATTTT. It codes for CASSEYQGGRIRDTQYF. The chain joins TRBV25-1 to TRBJ2-3; 8 bases fit TRBD2. V shed 0 bases and J 5 bases; nucleotides not matched to a gene: 10. This CDR3 is built from 17 residues. The germline CDR1 and CDR2 sequences are MGHDK and SYGVNS.

The chain carries TRBV5-4 and TRBJ2-7; D is unclear. Germline V gives CDR1 SGHNT, CDR2 YYREEE (reference sequence). V was shortened by 0 bases and J by 6 bases, with 4 bases between the two germline ends. The CDR3 loop spans 11 amino acids. In nucleotides, the CDR3 is TGTGCCAGCAGCTTGGCGGGCGAGCAGTACTTC. This codes for CASSLAGEQYF.

The V and J genes are TRBV13 and TRBJ1-2; a weak D match, TRBD1 (5 bases). The V and J ends lost 0 bases and 4 bases respectively, with 12 bases between them. This CDR3 region has 15 residues. Germline assignment: CDR1 PRHDT and CDR2 FYEKMQ (reference sequence). The CDR3 sequence: CASSLGRQGRYGYTF. The DNA of the CDR3 is TGTGCCAGCAGCTTAGGTCGGCAGGGTCGCTATGGCTACACCTTC.

This rearrangement joins TRBV27 to TRBJ1-4; 7 bases map to TRBD1. The CDR3 covers 15 residues. The germline V gene has CDR1 MNHEY and CDR2 SMNVEV (reference sequence). Trimming removed 1 base from V and 5 bases from J; junction bases left unmatched: 4. This CDR3 reads CASSLWTGRNEKLFF. In DNA form, the CDR3 reads TGTGCCAGCAGTTTATGGACAGGCCGAAATGAAAAACTGTTTTTT.

The CDR3: CASSTDRNTEAFF. CDR3 DNA: TGTGCCAGCAGCACGGACAGGAACACTGAAGCTTTCTTT. This chain joins TRBV7-3 and TRBJ1-1, with a weak D call TRBD1 (6 bases). V lost 5 bases, J lost 1 base, and 8 bases lay in between. Germline V gene data show CDR1 as SGHTA and CDR2 as FQGTGA. The CDR3 runs 13 residues.

The gene calls are TRBV5-1 and TRBJ2-5; TRBD1 is a possible D gene (6 bases). Trimming cost V 2 bases and J 4 bases, with 9 bases left between them. The germline gives CDR1 SGHRS, CDR2 YFSETQ. CDR3 size: 13 residues. The CDR3 region is CASSFDRLETQYF. In DNA form, the CDR3 reads TGCGCCAGCAGCTTCGACAGGTTAGAGACCCAGTACTTC.

The chain carries TRBV2 and TRBJ2-4, with TRBD1 matching over 8 bases. With V trimmed by 2 bases and J by 6 bases, 12 bases remained unmatched. CDR3 length: 17 residues. Looked up from germline, CDR1 is SNHLY and CDR2 is FYNNEI. In DNA form, the CDR3 reads TGTGCCAGCAGTGAATTGCGGGCCGGGACAGGTGGAAACATTCAGTACTTC. Protein: CASSELRAGTGGNIQYF.